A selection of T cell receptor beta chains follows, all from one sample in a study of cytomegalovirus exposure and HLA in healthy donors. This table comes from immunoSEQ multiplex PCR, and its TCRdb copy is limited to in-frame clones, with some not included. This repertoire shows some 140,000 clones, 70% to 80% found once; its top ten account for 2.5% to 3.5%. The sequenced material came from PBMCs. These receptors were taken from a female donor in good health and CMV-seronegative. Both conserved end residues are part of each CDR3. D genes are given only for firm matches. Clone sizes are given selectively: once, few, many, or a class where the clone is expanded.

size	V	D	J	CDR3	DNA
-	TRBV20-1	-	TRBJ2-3	CSASRDTQYF	TGCAGTGCTAGCCGAGATACGCAGTATTTT
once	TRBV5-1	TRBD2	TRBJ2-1	CASSSNSGMDYNEQFF	TGCGCCAGCAGCTCGAACAGCGGGATGGACTACAATGAGCAGTTCTTC
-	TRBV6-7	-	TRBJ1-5	CASSYGSRGSVSNQPQHF	TGTGCCAGCAGTTACGGGAGTCGTGGTTCAGTGAGCAATCAGCCCCAGCATTTT
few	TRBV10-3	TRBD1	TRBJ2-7	CAISGPGTDEQYF	TGTGCCATCAGTGGACCCGGGACAGACGAGCAGTACTTC
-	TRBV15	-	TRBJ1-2	CATSRDSYGYTF	TGTGCCACCAGCAGAGACAGCTATGGCTACACCTTC
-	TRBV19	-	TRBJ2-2	CASSILAGTGELFF	TGTGCCAGTAGTATTTTGGCGGGAACCGGGGAGCTGTTTTTT
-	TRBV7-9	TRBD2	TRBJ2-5	CAGGLAGEETQYF	TGTGCCGGAGGACTAGCGGGAGAAGAGACCCAGTACTTC
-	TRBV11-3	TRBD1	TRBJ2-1	CASSGQGAGSNEQFF	TGTGCCAGCAGCGGACAGGGGGCAGGTAGCAATGAGCAGTTCTTC
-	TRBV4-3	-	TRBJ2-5	CASSQSTGMTQYF	TGCGCCAGCAGCCAATCCACAGGGATGACCCAGTACTTC
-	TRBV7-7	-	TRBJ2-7	CASSLEYSSYEQYF	TGTGCTAGCAGCTTAGAGTACAGCTCCTACGAGCAGTACTTC
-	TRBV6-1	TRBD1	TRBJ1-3	CASSEVQGEAGNTIYF	TGTGCCAGCAGTGAGGTACAGGGGGAGGCTGGAAACACCATATATTTT
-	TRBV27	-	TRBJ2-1	CASSPTTGLNEQFF	TGTGCCAGCAGCCCAACGACTGGTCTCAATGAGCAGTTCTTC
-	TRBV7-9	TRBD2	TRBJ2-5	CASSFRAGEETQYF	TGTGCCAGCAGCTTTAGGGCGGGAGAAGAGACCCAGTACTTC
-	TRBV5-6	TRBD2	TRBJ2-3	CASSLATSADTQYF	TGTGCCAGCAGCTTGGCGACTAGCGCAGATACGCAGTATTTT
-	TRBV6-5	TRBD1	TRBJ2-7	CASSPTGRFSYEQYF	TGTGCCAGCAGTCCGACAGGGCGGTTCTCCTACGAGCAGTACTTC
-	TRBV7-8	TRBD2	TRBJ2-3	CASSLFRGGGTDTQYF	TGTGCCAGCAGCTTATTCCGGGGGGGAGGCACAGATACGCAGTATTTT
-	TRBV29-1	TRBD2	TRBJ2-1	CSVGGGRAPNEQFF	TGCAGCGTTGGAGGCGGGAGGGCCCCGAATGAGCAGTTCTTC
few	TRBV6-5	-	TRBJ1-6	CASNGDTFNSPLHF	TGTGCCAGCAATGGGGACACTTTTAATTCACCCCTCCACTTT
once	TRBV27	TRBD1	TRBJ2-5	CASRPDTGDQETQYF	TGTGCCAGCAGACCCGATACAGGGGACCAAGAGACCCAGTACTTC
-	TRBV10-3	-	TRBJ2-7	CAISDEKRRNEQYF	TGTGCCATCAGTGATGAAAAGCGTCGGAACGAGCAGTACTTC
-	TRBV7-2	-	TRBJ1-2	CASSLDRQVPCGYTF	TGTGCCAGCAGCTTAGATCGGCAGGTTCCATGTGGCTACACCTTC
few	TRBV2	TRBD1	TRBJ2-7	CASRGDSIHEQYF	TGTGCCAGCAGGGGGGACAGCATACACGAGCAGTACTTC
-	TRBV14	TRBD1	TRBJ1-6	CASSQDRDSPLHF	TGTGCCAGCAGCCAGGACAGGGATTCACCCCTCCACTTT
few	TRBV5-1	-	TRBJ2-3	CASSLPGDAYDTQYF	TGCGCCAGCAGCTTGCCAGGGGATGCTTACGATACGCAGTATTTT
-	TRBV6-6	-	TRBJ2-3	CASKPGLASTDTQYF	TGTGCCAGCAAACCGGGACTGGCTAGCACAGATACGCAGTATTTT
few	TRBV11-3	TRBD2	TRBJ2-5	CASNPGRAGLQETQYF	TGTGCCAGCAACCCAGGGCGAGCGGGGCTTCAAGAGACCCAGTACTTC
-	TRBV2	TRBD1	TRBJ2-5	CASSHDRERETQYF	TGTGCCAGCAGCCATGACAGGGAACGGGAGACCCAGTACTTC
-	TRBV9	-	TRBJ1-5	CASSVGQDSNQPQHF	TGTGCCAGCAGCGTAGGACAGGATAGCAATCAGCCCCAGCATTTT
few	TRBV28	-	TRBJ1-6	CASSLSGSRMSPLHF	TGTGCCAGCAGTTTATCAGGCAGCCGAATGTCACCCCTCCACTTT
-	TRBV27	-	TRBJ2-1	CASRGRGEQFF	TGTGCCAGCAGGGGGCGCGGTGAGCAGTTCTTC
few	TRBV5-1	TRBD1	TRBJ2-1	CASRRGQGEYNEQFF	TGCGCCAGCAGGAGGGGACAGGGGGAATACAATGAGCAGTTCTTC
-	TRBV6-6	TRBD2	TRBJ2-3	CASRDIAGVGDTQYF	TGTGCCAGCAGGGATATAGCGGGAGTTGGTGATACGCAGTATTTT
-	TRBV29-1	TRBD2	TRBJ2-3	CSVEGGRADTQYF	TGCAGCGTTGAGGGCGGGAGGGCAGATACGCAGTATTTT
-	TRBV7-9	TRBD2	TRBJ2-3	CASSPRLAGGDGDTQYF	TGTGCCAGCAGCCCCCGACTAGCGGGAGGGGATGGAGATACGCAGTATTTT
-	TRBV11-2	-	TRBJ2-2	CASSPNPKAGTGELFF	TGTGCCAGCAGCCCTAATCCTAAGGCAGGGACCGGGGAGCTGTTTTTT
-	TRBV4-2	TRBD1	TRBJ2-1	CASSQLPGQGRYNEQFF	TGTGCCAGCAGCCAACTACCGGGACAGGGGAGGTACAATGAGCAGTTCTTC
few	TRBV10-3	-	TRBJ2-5	CAISDSGTQETQYF	TGTGCCATCAGTGATAGTGGGACTCAAGAGACCCAGTACTTC
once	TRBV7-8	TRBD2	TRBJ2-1	CASSLRGVYNEQFF	TGTGCCAGCAGCTTGCGGGGGGTATACAATGAGCAGTTCTTC
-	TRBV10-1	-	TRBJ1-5	CASSDWVPSGPEYF	TGCGCCAGCAGCGATTGGGTGCCTTCAGGTCCCGAGTATTTT
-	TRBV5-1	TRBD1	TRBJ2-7	CASSLGQGSVNEQYF	TGCGCCAGCAGCTTGGGACAGGGGAGCGTAAACGAGCAGTACTTC
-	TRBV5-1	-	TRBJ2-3	CASTLGEPDTQYF	TGCGCCAGCACTTTGGGAGAACCAGATACGCAGTATTTT